This TCR beta chain is from a study of cytomegalovirus exposure and HLA in healthy donors. Turning to the study itself: Most genotyped donors, around four fifths of 300 to 400, had Caucasian-associated genetic ancestry. General study results and limits: Upon later analysis, TCR association rates were observed to vary by HLA locus, being highest for DRB1 and lowest for HLA-C.

Concerning this clone itself: Its specificity is not known.

The V segment lost 4 bases and the J segment 6 bases; nucleotides outside the gene matches: 2. The CDR3 extends over 12 amino acids. Germline V gene lookup returns CDR1 LNHDA and CDR2 SQIVND (reference sequence). The PCR contained 60 Vbeta and 13 Jbeta primers. How the authors handled the data: About 11 million of the about 80 million unique TCR beta chains counted in a later analysis were shared. TCRdb keeps only in-frame clones here, not all; method: immunoSEQ multiplex PCR. V and J calls and clone size come straight from that table; D and trimming were deduced from the DNA. The table shows some 180,000 clones, with 75% occurring only once.

The chain links TRBV19 to TRBJ1-1; 7 bases agree with TRBD1. The origin of this receptor is a male donor in good health and CMV-seronegative. Sequenced: PBMCs. Here the CDR3 DNA reads TGTGCCAGTAGTACTAGGGGGCCTGAAGCTTTCTTT. It codes for CASSTRGPEAFF.